These T cell receptor beta chains were read from a single sample in a study of Ad26.COV2.S vaccination and SARS-CoV-2 variants. Repertoires were generated with immunoSEQ multiplex PCR, while TCRdb's copy carries only in-frame clones and drops some. The sample records hundreds of thousands of clones, roughly 90% being singletons. The input for sequencing was peripheral blood, taken in a trial of Ad26.COV2.S vaccine versus placebo. All receptors derive from a person between 18 and 60 years old who received the Ad26.COV2.S COVID-19 vaccine or a placebo. Both conserved end residues are part of each CDR3. A D gene is named only where the DNA matches it firmly. Clone size is shown for a subset of rows, as once, few, many or a class of expanded clone.

J | V | D | size | DNA | CDR3
TRBJ1-2 | TRBV10-3 | . | once | TGTGCCATCAGTGAGGGGGAGGGGGTGGACGGCTACACCTTC | CAISEGEGVDGYTF
TRBJ1-2 | TRBV11-2 | . | once | TGTGCCAGCAGCTTAAGTATAGGGGGAGCTAACTATGGCTACACCTTC | CASSLSIGGANYGYTF
TRBJ2-5 | TRBV28 | TRBD1 | . | TGTGCCAGCAGCCTACCGGGACAGGGGCCGGAGACCCAGTACTTC | CASSLPGQGPETQYF
TRBJ2-2 | TRBV28 | . | . | TGTGCCAGCAGTTTATTTACAGGGACCGGGGAGCTGTTTTTT | CASSLFTGTGELFF
TRBJ1-2 | TRBV5-6 | . | . | TGTGCCAGCAGCTTGGGCAGGGCCCACTATGGCTACACCTTC | CASSLGRAHYGYTF
TRBJ2-3 | TRBV19 | . | once | TGTGCCAGTAGTATTTCCCCGGGTAGCACAGATACGCAGTATTTT | CASSISPGSTDTQYF
TRBJ2-7 | TRBV9 | . | . | TGTGCCAGCAGCGTAGTGGGCGGCGGGGAGCAGTACTTC | CASSVVGGGEQYF
TRBJ2-2 | TRBV7-8 | TRBD1 | . | TGTGCCAGCAGCCACATAGACCACAGGGGACCGAACACCGGGGAGCTGTTTTTT | CASSHIDHRGPNTGELFF
TRBJ2-1 | TRBV24-1 | . | . | TGTGCCACCAGTGATTTGGGGGGGAGGACGGCGTACAATGAGCAGTTCTTC | CATSDLGGRTAYNEQFF
TRBJ2-1 | TRBV5-1 | TRBD1 | . | TGCGCCAGCAGAGACAGGGGCTCCTACAATGAGCAGTTCTTC | CASRDRGSYNEQFF
TRBJ1-2 | TRBV7-2 | . | . | TGTGCCAGCAGCTTAGCCAGTCGGAGTTATGGCTACACCTTC | CASSLASRSYGYTF
TRBJ2-7 | TRBV29-1 | . | . | TGCAGCGTTGTAAGGGACCGGACCTACGAGCAGTACTTC | CSVVRDRTYEQYF
TRBJ1-1 | TRBV4-1 | . | . | TGCGCCAGCAGCCAAGATCTCGCAGGGGACGAAGCTTTCTTT | CASSQDLAGDEAFF
TRBJ2-5 | TRBV19 | TRBD1 | . | TGTGCCAGTAGTCATGCCCGACAGGGGCAAGAGACCCAGTACTTC | CASSHARQGQETQYF
TRBJ1-1 | TRBV30 | . | . | TGTGCCTGGAAACGGACATGGAACACTGAAGCTTTCTTT | CAWKRTWNTEAFF
TRBJ1-4 | TRBV9 | . | . | TGTGCCAGCAGCGTAGACCCCAGAAATGAAAAACTGTTTTTT | CASSVDPRNEKLFF
TRBJ1-2 | TRBV9 | . | few | TGTGCCAGCCGACCCCCCTCAGGGCTGGATGGCTACACCTTC | CASRPPSGLDGYTF
TRBJ1-4 | TRBV7-2 | . | . | TGTGCCAGCAGCTTCGACAAAGCAACTAATGAAAAACTGTTTTTT | CASSFDKATNEKLFF
TRBJ2-7 | TRBV10-3 | . | . | TGTGCCATCAGTGAGTCAACAGGCCACTACGAGCAGTACTTC | CAISESTGHYEQYF
TRBJ1-5 | TRBV19 | . | . | TGTGCCAGTAGCACGACCGATTATAGCAATCAGCCCCAGCATTTT | CASSTTDYSNQPQHF
TRBJ2-7 | TRBV28 | TRBD1 | . | TGTGCCAGCAGTGGGACAGATTCCTACGAGCAGTACTTC | CASSGTDSYEQYF
TRBJ2-4 | TRBV19 | . | . | TGTGCCAGTACCACCACCAGGCTTCGGGGCAAAAACATTCAGTACTTC | CASTTTRLRGKNIQYF
TRBJ1-2 | TRBV18 | . | . | TGTGCCAGCTCACCATACCCCTATGGAGCTAACTATGGCTACACCTTC | CASSPYPYGANYGYTF
TRBJ1-2 | TRBV6-5 | . | . | TGTGCCAGCAGTTACTCGAGGGACGGTGGACTCTATGGCTACACCTTC | CASSYSRDGGLYGYTF
TRBJ1-1 | TRBV7-9 | . | . | TGTGCCAGCAGCTTATTGGCGTCTGAAGCTTTCTTT | CASSLLASEAFF
TRBJ2-7 | TRBV2 | . | . | TGTGCCAGCAGTGAAGTATACGAGCAGTACTTC | CASSEVYEQYF
TRBJ1-3 | TRBV19 | . | . | TGTGCCAGTAGCCCTCTAGGCTTCTCTGGAAACACCATATATTTT | CASSPLGFSGNTIYF
TRBJ2-3 | TRBV9 | TRBD1 | . | TGTGCCAGCAGCGCAGGGACAGACGAAGACACAGATACGCAGTATTTT | CASSAGTDEDTDTQYF
TRBJ1-1 | TRBV30 | TRBD1 | . | TGTGCCTGGAGTAGGGCAGGGGGCACTGAAGCTTTCTTT | CAWSRAGGTEAFF